This paragraph reports one TCR beta chain. The ends were cut back, 4 bases at V and 4 bases at J, with 17 bases in the middle. This CDR3 comprises 15 residues. CDR1 is SGHRS, CDR2 YFSETQ, per germline. The data were obtained in a study of blood T cell repertoires in COVID-19. In the authors' methods: For nucleated cells, counts were estimated from reference gene primer amplification. Only in-frame clones appear in the TCRdb table, and some are missing; sequencing was by immunoSEQ multiplex PCR. Clone size and V and J calls were adopted from that table, with D and trimming inferred from the DNA. The data hold about 240,000 clones, with roughly 90% observed a single time.

Sequencing was performed on PBMCs or T cells enriched from blood (not recorded which). The chain recombines TRBV5-1 with TRBJ1-2; D ambiguous. This sequence was found in a man aged 40-50 years who had recovered from COVID-19. CDR3 DNA sequence: TGCGCCAGCAGCGCGTACGAGGTGCGCGGCTATGGCTACACCTTC. Translating gives CASSAYEVRGYGYTF. Drawing the rest from reference TRBV5-1 and TRBJ1-2, the complete variable domain is KAGVTQTPRYLIKTRGQQVTLSCSPISGHRSVSWYQQTPGQGLQFLFEYFSETQRNKGNFPGRFSGRQFSNSRSEMNVSTLELGDSALYLCASSAYEVRGYGYTFGSGTRLTVV.